What follows are 6 T cell receptor beta chains derived from one specimen sequenced in a study of blood T cell repertoires in COVID-19. The protocol was immunoSEQ multiplex PCR, while the TCRdb copy is restricted to in-frame clones and leaves out a portion. The data contain 250,000 to 350,000 clones, approximately 83% of them singletons. Sequenced sample: peripheral blood. All receptors derive from a person aged 65-85 years with COVID-19, enrolled during active disease.

V is TRBV7-3 and J is TRBJ2-1; maybe TRBD1 (6 bases). The germline V gene has CDR1 SGHTA and CDR2 FQGTGA. V lost 0 bases, J lost 10 bases, and 10 bases lay in between. This CDR3 contains 13 residues. The DNA of the CDR3 is TGTGCCAGCAGCTTAACGGTCAGGGGAGAGCAGTTCTTC. Residues: CASSLTVRGEQFF.

The count of this clone is one. This chain uses TRBV12-3 or TRBV12-4 with TRBJ2-5; 7 nucleotides agree with TRBD2. The length of the CDR3 is 13 residues. The trim removed 7 bases at V and 4 bases at J, leaving 6 bases unmatched. The CDR3 DNA sequence: TGTGCCAGCAAAAAGACGGGGGGAGAGACCCAGTACTTC. This sequence encodes CASKKTGGETQYF.

The V gene is TRBV4-3, the J gene TRBJ2-1; 8 positions match TRBD2. V gave up 4 bases and J gave up 4 bases; unmatched junction bases: 9. CDR1 and CDR2 from the germline V gene are LGHNA and YSLEER. This CDR3 is 16 amino acids long. CDR3 in DNA: TGCGCCAGCAGCCGGTCGAGGACTAGCTCATACAATGAGCAGTTCTTC. This sequence encodes CASSRSRTSSYNEQFF.

The chain links TRBV4-1 to TRBJ2-7; 7 bases line up with TRBD2. V lost 6 bases and J lost 0; bases outside the gene matches: 17. In germline, CDR1 is MGHRA, CDR2 YSYEKL. The CDR3 is 18 amino acids. CDR3 coding DNA: TGCGCCAGCAGTCAGACCTTTCGTGCTAGCGGATACTCCTACGAGCAGTACTTC. This encodes CASSQTFRASGYSYEQYF.

This chain links TRBV27 with TRBJ1-5; 12 bases are a match to TRBD1. V dropped 4 bases and J dropped 1; count of bases not matched to a gene: 11. There are 19 residues in the CDR3. Germline values: CDR1 MNHEY, CDR2 SMNVEV (reference sequence). The CDR3 sequence: CASSSGTGQGARSNQPQHF. CDR3 bases: TGTGCCAGCAGTTCAGGAACGGGACAGGGGGCGCGCAGCAATCAGCCCCAGCATTTT.

This chain uses TRBV7-2 with TRBJ2-7; TRBD2 matches 8 bases. Per the germline V gene, CDR1 is SGHTA and CDR2 is FQGNSA. CDR3 length: 17 amino acids. V shed 5 bases, J shed 2 bases, and the junction held 14 bases outside the gene matches. The CDR3 here is CASSHQATGRVTYEQYF. CDR3 bases: TGTGCCAGCAGCCACCAAGCGACCGGGAGGGTCACCTACGAGCAGTACTTC.